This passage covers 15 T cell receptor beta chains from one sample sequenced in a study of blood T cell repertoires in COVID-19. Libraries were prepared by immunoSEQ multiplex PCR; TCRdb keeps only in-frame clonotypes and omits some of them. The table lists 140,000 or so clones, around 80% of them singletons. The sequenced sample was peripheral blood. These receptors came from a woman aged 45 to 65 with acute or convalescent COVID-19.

The CDR3 nucleotides read TGTGCCAGCAGCTTAGTTGGCGGGCTAATGGGCACAGATACGCAGTATTTT. Its translation: CASSLVGGLMGTDTQYF. The rearrangement joins TRBV7-2 to TRBJ2-3; D is perhaps TRBD2 (5 bases). V lost 1 base and J lost 1, with 15 bases in between. Germline assignment: CDR1 SGHTA and CDR2 FQGNSA. The CDR3 extends over 17 amino acids.

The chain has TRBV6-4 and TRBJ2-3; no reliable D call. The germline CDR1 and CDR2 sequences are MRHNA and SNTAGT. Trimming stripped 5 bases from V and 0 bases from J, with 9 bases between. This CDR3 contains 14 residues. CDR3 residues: CASSKEWSTDTQYF. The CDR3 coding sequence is TGTGCCAGCAGTAAGGAGTGGAGCACAGATACGCAGTATTTT.

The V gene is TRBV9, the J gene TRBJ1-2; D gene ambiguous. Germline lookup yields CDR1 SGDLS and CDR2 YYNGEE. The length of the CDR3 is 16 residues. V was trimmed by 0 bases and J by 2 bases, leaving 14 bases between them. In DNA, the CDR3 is TGTGCCAGCAGCGTAGATATGGGGAGTAAAAACTATGGCTACACCTTC. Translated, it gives CASSVDMGSKNYGYTF.

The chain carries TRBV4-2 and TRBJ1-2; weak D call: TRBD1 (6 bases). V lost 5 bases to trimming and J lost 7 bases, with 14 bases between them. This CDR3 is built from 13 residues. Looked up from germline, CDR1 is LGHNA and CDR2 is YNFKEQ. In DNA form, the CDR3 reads TGTGCCAGCAGCTCCTTGGGGGACATTGGCTACACCTTC. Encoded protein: CASSSLGDIGYTF.

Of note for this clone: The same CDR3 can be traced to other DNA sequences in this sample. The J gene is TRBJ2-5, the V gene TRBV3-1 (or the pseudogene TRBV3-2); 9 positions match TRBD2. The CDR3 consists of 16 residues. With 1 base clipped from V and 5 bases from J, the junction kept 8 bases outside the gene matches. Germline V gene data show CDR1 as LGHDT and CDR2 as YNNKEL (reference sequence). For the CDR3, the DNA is TGTGCCAGCAGCCAAGGGGCGAGCGGGGGGCAGGAGACCCAGTACTTC. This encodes CASSQGASGGQETQYF.

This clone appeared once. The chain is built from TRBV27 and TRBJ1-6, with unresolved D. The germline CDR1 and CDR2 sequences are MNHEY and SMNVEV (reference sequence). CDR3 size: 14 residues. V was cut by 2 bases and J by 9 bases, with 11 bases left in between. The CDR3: CASSLGQVISPLHF. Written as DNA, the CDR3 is TGTGCCAGCAGTTTAGGTCAGGTCATTTCACCCCTCCACTTT.

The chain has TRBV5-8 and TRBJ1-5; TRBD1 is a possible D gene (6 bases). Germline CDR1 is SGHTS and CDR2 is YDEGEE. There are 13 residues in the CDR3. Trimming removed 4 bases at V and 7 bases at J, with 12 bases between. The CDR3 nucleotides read TGTGCCAGCAGCGTAGAACAGGGCCAGCCCCAGCATTTT. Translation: CASSVEQGQPQHF.

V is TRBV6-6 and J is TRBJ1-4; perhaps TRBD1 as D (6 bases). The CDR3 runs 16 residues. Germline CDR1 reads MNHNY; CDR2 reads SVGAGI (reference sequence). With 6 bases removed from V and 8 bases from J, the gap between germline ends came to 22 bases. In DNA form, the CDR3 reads TGTGCCAGCAGACCCCTCACAGGGCTTGAGTCCGAAAAACTGTTTTTT. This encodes CASRPLTGLESEKLFF.

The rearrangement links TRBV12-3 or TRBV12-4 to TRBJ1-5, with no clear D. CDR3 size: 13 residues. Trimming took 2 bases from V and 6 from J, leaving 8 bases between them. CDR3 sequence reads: CASSLRGSQPQHF. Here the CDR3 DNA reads TGTGCCAGCAGTTTACGGGGATCTCAGCCCCAGCATTTT.

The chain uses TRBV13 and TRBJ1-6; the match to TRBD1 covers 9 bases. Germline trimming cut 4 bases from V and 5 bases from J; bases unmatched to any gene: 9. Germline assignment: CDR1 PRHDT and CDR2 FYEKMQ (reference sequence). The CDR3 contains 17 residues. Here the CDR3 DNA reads TGTGCCAGCAGCTCCACCGGGACAGGGAAAGATAATTCACCCCTCCACTTT. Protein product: CASSSTGTGKDNSPLHF.

CDR3 residues: CASRQQSSYEQYF. For the CDR3, the DNA is TGTGCCAGCAGACAGCAGAGCTCCTACGAGCAGTACTTC. The chain uses TRBV2 and TRBJ2-7; no clear D. The CDR3 runs to 13 residues. Trimming took 6 bases from V and 0 from J, leaving 9 bases between them. CDR1 is SNHLY, CDR2 FYNNEI, per germline.

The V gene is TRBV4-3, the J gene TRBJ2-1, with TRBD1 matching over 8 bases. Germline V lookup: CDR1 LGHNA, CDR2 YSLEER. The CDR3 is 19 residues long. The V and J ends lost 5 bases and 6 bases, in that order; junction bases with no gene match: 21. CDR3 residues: CASSVAPLVQGALINEQFF. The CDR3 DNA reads TGCGCCAGCAGCGTGGCGCCCTTAGTCCAGGGGGCGCTTATCAATGAGCAGTTCTTC.

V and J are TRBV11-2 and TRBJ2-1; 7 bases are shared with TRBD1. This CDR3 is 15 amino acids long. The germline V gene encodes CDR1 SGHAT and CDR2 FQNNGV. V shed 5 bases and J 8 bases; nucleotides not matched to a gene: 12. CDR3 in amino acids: CASSLARGQLDEQFF. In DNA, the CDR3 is TGTGCCAGCAGCCTCGCGAGGGGGCAGCTGGATGAGCAGTTCTTC.

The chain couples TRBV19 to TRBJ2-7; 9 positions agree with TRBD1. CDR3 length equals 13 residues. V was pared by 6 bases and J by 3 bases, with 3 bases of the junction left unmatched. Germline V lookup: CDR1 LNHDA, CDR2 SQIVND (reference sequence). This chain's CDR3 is CASRMDRGYEQYF. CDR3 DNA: TGTGCCAGTAGGATGGACAGGGGCTACGAGCAGTACTTC.

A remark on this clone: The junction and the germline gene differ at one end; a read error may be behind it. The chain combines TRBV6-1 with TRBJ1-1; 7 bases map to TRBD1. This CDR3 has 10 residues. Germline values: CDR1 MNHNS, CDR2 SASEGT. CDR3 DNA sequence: TGTGCCAGCAGTGAAACAGGGGCCGTCTTT. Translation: CASSETGAVF.